The present TCR beta chain was sequenced within a study of T cell responses to AZD1222 COVID-19 vaccine. Study-level points and caveats: Only a handful of AZD1222 recipients, more than 5 in all, had baseline seropositivity. Repertoire sampling happened only post peak T cell response. Donor demographics were predominantly white British with a female majority; clonal diversity may be underestimated.

This clone has a single count. As yet, its antigen is unknown. Other DNA sequences from this sample encode an identical CDR3 as well. Profiling relied on immunoSEQ multiplex PCR, and the TCRdb table lists in-frame clones only, not all of them. The sample consists of approximately 190,000 clones, about 93% of them appearing once. Doses given second, at about 4 or about 12 weeks, were pooled. The receptor comes from an adult who received the AZD1222 COVID-19 vaccine. The material sequenced was peripheral blood, taken 28 days after the second AZD1222 dose.

CDR3 region: CASSLSGTGANVLTF. For the CDR3, the DNA is TGTGCCAGCAGTTTATCAGGGACTGGGGCCAACGTCCTGACTTTC. The V gene is TRBV28, the J gene TRBJ2-6; D is possibly TRBD1 (5 bases). Germline assignment: CDR1 MDHEN and CDR2 SYDVKM. The CDR3 covers 15 residues. Trimming took off 1 base at V and 2 bases at J, with 6 bases between the two ends.